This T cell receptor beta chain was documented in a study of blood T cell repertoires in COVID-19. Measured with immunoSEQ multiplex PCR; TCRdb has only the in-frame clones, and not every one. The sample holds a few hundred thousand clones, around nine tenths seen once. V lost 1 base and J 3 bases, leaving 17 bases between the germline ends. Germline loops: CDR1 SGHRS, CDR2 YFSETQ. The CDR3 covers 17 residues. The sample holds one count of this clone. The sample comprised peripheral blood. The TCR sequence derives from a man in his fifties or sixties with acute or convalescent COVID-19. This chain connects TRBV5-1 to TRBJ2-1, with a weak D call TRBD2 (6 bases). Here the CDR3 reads CASSLFPPGVDYNEQFF. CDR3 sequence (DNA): TGCGCCAGCAGCTTGTTTCCACCGGGGGTCGACTACAATGAGCAGTTCTTC. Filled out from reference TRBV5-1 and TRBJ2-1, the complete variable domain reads KAGVTQTPRYLIKTRGQQVTLSCSPISGHRSVSWYQQTPGQGLQFLFEYFSETQRNKGNFPGRFSGRQFSNSRSEMNVSTLELGDSALYLCASSLFPPGVDYNEQFFGPGTRLTVL.